This TCR beta chain emerged from a study of Ad26.COV2.S vaccination and SARS-CoV-2 variants. Study-level points and caveats: Reported findings describe substantial breadth in spike-specific CD8+ and CD4+ T cell responses following vaccination.

With regard to this clone: Its matching antigen is unknown.

The CDR3 is 15 residues long. Germline CDR1 is SGHTA and CDR2 is FQGNSA. V shed 6 bases, J shed 2 bases, and the junction held 10 bases outside the gene matches. Documented treatment: about 20 received Ad26.COV2.S at low or high dose, single or two shots; roughly five received placebo; per-sample allocation not given. Day 63 after the first injection of vaccine or placebo was the sampling time. Profiled with immunoSEQ multiplex PCR; TCRdb holds only in-frame clones, not every one. The sample holds over 400,000 clones; roughly 88% are singletons and the top ten take roughly 4%. The receptor's source is a person aged 18-65 years who received the Ad26.COV2.S COVID-19 vaccine or a placebo. Sequenced here: peripheral blood, sampled in a trial of Ad26.COV2.S vaccine versus placebo. This chain links TRBV7-2 with TRBJ2-7, with 7 bases identical to TRBD2. The CDR3 coding sequence is TGTGCCAGCAGTTCTAGCGGAGTAGGCCCCTACGAGCAGTACTTC. Its protein is CASSSSGVGPYEQYF.